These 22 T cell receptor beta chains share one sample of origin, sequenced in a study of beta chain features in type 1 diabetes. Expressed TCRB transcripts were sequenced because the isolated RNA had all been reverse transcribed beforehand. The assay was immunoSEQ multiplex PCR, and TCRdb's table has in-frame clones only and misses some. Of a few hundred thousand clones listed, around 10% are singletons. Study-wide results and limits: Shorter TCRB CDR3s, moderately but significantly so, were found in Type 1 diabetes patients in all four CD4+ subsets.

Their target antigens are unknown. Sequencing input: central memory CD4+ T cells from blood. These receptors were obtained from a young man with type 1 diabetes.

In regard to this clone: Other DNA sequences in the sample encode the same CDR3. The CDR3 loop reads CASSLGLAGGREQYF. The CDR3, as DNA: TGCGCCAGCAGCCTAGGACTAGCGGGAGGTCGGGAGCAGTACTTC. The V gene is TRBV4-1, the J gene TRBJ2-7; 14 bases map to TRBD2. CDR3 length equals 15 residues. Trimming at V came to 4 bases and at J to 7 bases, leaving 6 bases not matched to a gene. Germline loops: CDR1 MGHRA, CDR2 YSYEKL.

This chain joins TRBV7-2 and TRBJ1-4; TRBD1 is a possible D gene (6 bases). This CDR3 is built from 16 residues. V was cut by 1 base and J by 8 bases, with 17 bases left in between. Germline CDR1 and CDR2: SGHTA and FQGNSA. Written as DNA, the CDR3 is TGTGCCAGCAGCTTAGATTCCGGGGGGGCTTGGGAAAAACTGTTTTTT. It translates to CASSLDSGGAWEKLFF.

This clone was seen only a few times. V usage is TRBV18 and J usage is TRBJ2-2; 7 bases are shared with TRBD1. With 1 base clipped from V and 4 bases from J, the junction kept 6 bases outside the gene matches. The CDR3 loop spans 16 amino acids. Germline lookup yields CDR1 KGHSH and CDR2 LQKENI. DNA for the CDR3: TGTGCCAGCTCACCACAGGACAGGTACTCCACCGGGGAGCTGTTTTTT. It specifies CASSPQDRYSTGELFF.

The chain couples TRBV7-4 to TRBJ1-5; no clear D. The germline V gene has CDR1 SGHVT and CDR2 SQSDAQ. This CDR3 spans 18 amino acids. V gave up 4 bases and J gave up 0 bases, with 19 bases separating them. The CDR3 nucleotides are TGTGCCAGCAGCTCCTTGGGAGAGGCAAGCTATAGCAATCAGCCCCAGCATTTT. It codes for CASSSLGEASYSNQPQHF.

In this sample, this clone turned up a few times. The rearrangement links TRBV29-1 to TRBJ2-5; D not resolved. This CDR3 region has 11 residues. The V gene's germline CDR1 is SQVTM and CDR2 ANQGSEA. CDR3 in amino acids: CTPEGAETQYF. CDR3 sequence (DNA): TGCACACCCGAAGGTGCAGAGACCCAGTACTTC.

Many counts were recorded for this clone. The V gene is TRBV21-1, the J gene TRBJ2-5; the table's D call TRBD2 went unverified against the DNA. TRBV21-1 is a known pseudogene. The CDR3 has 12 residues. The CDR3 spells CASRGTQETQYF. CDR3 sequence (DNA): TGTGCCAGCAGGGGGACTCAAGAGACCCAGTACTTC.

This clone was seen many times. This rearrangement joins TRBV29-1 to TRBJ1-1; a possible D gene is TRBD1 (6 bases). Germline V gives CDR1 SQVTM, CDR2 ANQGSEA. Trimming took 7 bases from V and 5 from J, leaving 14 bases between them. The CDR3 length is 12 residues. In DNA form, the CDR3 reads TGCAGCGGCCAACAGGGAGGGACTGAAGCTTTCTTT. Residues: CSGQQGGTEAFF.

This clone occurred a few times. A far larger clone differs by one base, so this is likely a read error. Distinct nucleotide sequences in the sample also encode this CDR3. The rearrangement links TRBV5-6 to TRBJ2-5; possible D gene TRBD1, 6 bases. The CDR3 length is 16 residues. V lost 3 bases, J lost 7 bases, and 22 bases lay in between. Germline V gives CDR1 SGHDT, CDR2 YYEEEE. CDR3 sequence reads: CASSWGTLQLRGTQYF. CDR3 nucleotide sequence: TGTGCCAGCAGCTGGGGGACATTACAACTACGGGGGACCCAGTACTTC.

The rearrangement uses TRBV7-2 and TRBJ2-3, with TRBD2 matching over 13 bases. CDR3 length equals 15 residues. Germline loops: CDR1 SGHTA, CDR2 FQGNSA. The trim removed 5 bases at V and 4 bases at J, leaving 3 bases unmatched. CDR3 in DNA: TGTGCCAGCAGCCGACTAGCGGGAGGCCCAGATACGCAGTATTTT. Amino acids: CASSRLAGGPDTQYF. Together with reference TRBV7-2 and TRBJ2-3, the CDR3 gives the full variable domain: GAGVSQSPSNKVTEKGKDVELRCDPISGHTALYWYRQSLGQGLEFLIYFQGNSAPDKSGLPSDRFSAERTGGSVSTLTIQRTQQEDSAVYLCASSRLAGGPDTQYFGPGTRLTVL.

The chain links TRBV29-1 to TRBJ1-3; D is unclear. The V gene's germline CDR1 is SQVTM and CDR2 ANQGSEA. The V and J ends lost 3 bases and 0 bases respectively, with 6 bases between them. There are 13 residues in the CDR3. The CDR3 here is CSVEPNSGNTIYF. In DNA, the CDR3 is TGCAGCGTTGAGCCCAACTCTGGAAACACCATATATTTT. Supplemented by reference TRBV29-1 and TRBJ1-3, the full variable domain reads SAVISQKPSRDICQRGTSLTIQCQVDSQVTMMFWYRQQPGQSLTLIATANQGSEATYESGFVIDKFPISRPNLTFSTLTVSNMSPEDSSIYLCSVEPNSGNTIYFGEGSWLTVV.

The CDR3 spells CASSETISVLTGELFF. The CDR3 DNA sequence: TGTGCCAGCAGTGAAACGATTAGCGTATTGACCGGGGAGCTGTTTTTT. The V gene is TRBV2, the J gene TRBJ2-2; TRBD2 is a possible D gene (5 bases). The CDR3 spans 16 residues. Trimming took off 2 bases at V and 5 bases at J, with 15 bases between the two ends. Germline loops: CDR1 SNHLY, CDR2 FYNNEI.

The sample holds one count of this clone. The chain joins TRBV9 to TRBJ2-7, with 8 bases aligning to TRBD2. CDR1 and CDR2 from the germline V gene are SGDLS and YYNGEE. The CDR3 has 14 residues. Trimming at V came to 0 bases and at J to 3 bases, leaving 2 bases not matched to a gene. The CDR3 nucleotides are TGTGCCAGCAGCGTAGGGGGACTAGGCTACGAGCAGTACTTC. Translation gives CASSVGGLGYEQYF.

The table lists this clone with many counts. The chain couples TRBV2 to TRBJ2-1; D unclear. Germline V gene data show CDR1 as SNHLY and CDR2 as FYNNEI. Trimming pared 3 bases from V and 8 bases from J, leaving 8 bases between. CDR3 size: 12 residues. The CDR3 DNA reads TGTGCCAGCAGTGAGCAAAAGGATGAGCAGTTCTTC. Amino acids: CASSEQKDEQFF.

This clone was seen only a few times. The CDR3 is CASRGASTGENIQYF. The CDR3 DNA is TGTGCCAGCAGAGGGGCGTCGACAGGGGAAAACATTCAGTACTTC. The chain recombines TRBV28 with TRBJ2-4, with 8 bases matching TRBD1. Germline loops: CDR1 MDHEN, CDR2 SYDVKM. The J segment lost 5 bases and the V segment lost 6 bases, leaving 9 bases of the junction unmatched. This CDR3 has 15 amino acids.

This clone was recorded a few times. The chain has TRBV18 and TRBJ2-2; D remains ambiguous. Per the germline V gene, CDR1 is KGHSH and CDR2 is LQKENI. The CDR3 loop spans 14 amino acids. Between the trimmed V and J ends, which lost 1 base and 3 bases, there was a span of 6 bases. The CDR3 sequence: CASSPRPDTGELFF. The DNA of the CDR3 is TGTGCCAGCTCACCACGGCCAGACACCGGGGAGCTGTTTTTT. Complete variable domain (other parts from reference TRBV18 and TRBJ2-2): NAGVMQNPRHLVRRRGQEARLRCSPMKGHSHVYWYRQLPEEGLKFMVYLQKENIIDESGMPKERFSAEFPKEGPSILRIQQVVRGDSAAYFCASSPRPDTGELFFGEGSRLTVL.

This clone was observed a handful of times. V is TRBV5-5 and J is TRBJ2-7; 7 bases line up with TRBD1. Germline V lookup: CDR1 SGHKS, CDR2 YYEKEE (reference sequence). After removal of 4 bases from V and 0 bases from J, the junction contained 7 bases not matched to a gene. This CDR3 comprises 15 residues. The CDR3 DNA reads TGTGCCAGCAGCCATCCGGGACAGAGCTCCTACGAGCAGTACTTC. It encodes CASSHPGQSSYEQYF.

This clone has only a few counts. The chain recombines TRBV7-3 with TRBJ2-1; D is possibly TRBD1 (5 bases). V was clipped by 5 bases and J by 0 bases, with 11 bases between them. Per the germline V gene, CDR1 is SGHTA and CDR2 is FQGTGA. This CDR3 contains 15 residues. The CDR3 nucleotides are TGTGCCAGCAGCCCGACCCAGGGCTCCTACAATGAGCAGTTCTTC. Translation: CASSPTQGSYNEQFF.

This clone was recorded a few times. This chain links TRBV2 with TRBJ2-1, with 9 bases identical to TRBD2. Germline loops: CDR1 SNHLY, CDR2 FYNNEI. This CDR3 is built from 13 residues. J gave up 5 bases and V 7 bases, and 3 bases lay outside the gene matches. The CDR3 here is CASIAGEDNEQFF. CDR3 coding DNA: TGTGCCAGCATAGCGGGAGAGGACAATGAGCAGTTCTTC.

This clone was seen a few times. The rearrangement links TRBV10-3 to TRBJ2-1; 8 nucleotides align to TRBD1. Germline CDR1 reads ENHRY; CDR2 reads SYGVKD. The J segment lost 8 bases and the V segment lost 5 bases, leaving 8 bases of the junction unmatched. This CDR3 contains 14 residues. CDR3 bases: TGTGCCATCAGTTCTCAGGGGGCAGGGGATGAGCAGTTCTTC. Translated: CAISSQGAGDEQFF.

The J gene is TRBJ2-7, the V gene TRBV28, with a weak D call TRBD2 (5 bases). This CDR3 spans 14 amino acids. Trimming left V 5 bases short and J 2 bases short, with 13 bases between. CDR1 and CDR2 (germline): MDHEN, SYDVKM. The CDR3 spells CASSEPGWAYEQYF. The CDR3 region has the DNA TGTGCCAGCAGTGAACCGGGATGGGCCTACGAGCAGTACTTC.

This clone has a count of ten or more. The CDR3 coding sequence is TGTGCCAGCAGTGAAGCGGGTAGAGTTCAGTACTTC. Translated, it gives CASSEAGRVQYF. The gene calls are TRBV2 and TRBJ2-4; D unresolved. Germline-derived CDR1 and CDR2 are SNHLY and FYNNEI. The CDR3 totals 12 residues. V was clipped by 0 bases and J by 11 bases, with 8 bases between them.

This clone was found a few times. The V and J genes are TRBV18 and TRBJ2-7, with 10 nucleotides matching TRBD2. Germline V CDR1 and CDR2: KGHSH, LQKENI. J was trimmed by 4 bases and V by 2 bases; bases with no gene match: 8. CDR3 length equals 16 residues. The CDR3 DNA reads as TGTGCCAGCTCACCATTGGCTAGCGGGAGTGGTTACGAGCAGTACTTC. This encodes CASSPLASGSGYEQYF.